This T cell receptor (beta chain) was identified during a study of cytomegalovirus exposure and HLA in healthy donors. General observations from the study: High specificity and sensitivity for cytomegalovirus status were reported for the classifier. A later analysis showed HLA-associated TCR beta chains outstripping equally common others in clonal expansion. Later on, analysis showed that most CMV-associated TCR beta chains appeared to be HLA-restricted.

Trimming took 5 bases from V and 1 from J, leaving 8 bases between them. Germline V gene sequence: CDR1 SGHVS, CDR2 FNYEAQ. The CDR3 is 13 residues long. 60 Vbeta and 13 Jbeta primers were used in PCR. Generated by immunoSEQ multiplex PCR, the TCRdb table keeps only in-frame clones and is missing some. The table lists under 300,000 clones, more than 55% of them singletons. About this clone itself: Its antigen is undetermined.

The chain joins TRBV7-6 to TRBJ1-1; no clear D gene. The sequencing sample was made of PBMCs. The TCR sequence derives from a female donor in good health and CMV-seronegative. The chain's CDR3 is CASSATPNTEAFF. The CDR3, as DNA: TGTGCCAGCAGCGCAACTCCGAACACTGAAGCTTTCTTT.